A single sample is the source of the 24 T cell receptor beta chains below, sequenced in a study of blood T cell repertoires in COVID-19. Data came from immunoSEQ multiplex PCR; TCRdb stores just in-frame clones and leaves some out. The sample includes fewer than 200,000 clones, 70% to 90% of them seen just once. Sequencing was carried out using peripheral blood. The receptors were gathered from a man between 60 and 75 years old who had recovered from COVID-19.

The chain joins TRBV9 to TRBJ2-7, with 10 bases fitting TRBD1. The junction had 10 bases not matched to a gene; V was cut back by 2 bases and J by 2 bases. Germline lookup yields CDR1 SGDLS and CDR2 YYNGEE. The CDR3 is made up of 17 amino acids. CDR3 loop: CASSVSAGTGAPYEQYF. The CDR3 DNA reads TGTGCCAGCAGCGTCAGTGCCGGGACAGGGGCCCCCTACGAGCAGTACTTC.

This sequence joins TRBV30 and TRBJ2-7; 14 bases map to TRBD2. Trimming removed 0 bases from V and 3 bases from J; junction bases left unmatched: 1. This CDR3 has 15 residues. Germline V gene sequence: CDR1 GTSNPN, CDR2 SVGIG (reference sequence). CDR3 protein: CAWSVGLAGGYEQYF. The DNA of the CDR3 is TGTGCCTGGAGTGTAGGACTAGCGGGGGGCTACGAGCAGTACTTC.

V is TRBV12-5 and J is TRBJ1-4; TRBD1 agrees at 9 bases. With 7 bases clipped from V and 5 bases from J, the junction kept 8 bases outside the gene matches. Germline values: CDR1 LGHNT, CDR2 FRNRAP. This CDR3 has 15 residues. CDR3 region: CASVRQGEGNEKLFF. The CDR3 DNA follows: TGTGCTAGTGTAAGACAGGGGGAAGGGAATGAAAAACTGTTTTTT.

In this sample, this clone turned up many times. This chain connects TRBV18 to TRBJ1-1; 9 nucleotides align to TRBD1. Trimming cost V 6 bases and J 1 base; bases outside gene matches: 9. Germline V gene data show CDR1 as KGHSH and CDR2 as LQKENI. CDR3 length equals 16 residues. The CDR3 sequence: CASSLGTGTKNTEAFF. The CDR3 DNA reads as TGTGCCAGCTCTCTTGGGACAGGGACTAAGAACACTGAAGCTTTCTTT.

The chain carries TRBV6-6 and TRBJ2-3; TRBD2 aligns across 7 bases. V gave up 2 bases and J gave up 6 bases; unmatched junction bases: 8. The CDR3 has 15 amino acids. CDR1 and CDR2 from the germline V gene are MNHNY and SVGAGI (reference sequence). For the CDR3, the DNA is TGTGCCAGCAGTTACAGGGGTGGGAGGGAGGATACGCAGTATTTT. Translating it yields CASSYRGGREDTQYF.

The CDR3 DNA sequence: TGTGCCACCAGCAGAGGAGGGGACAGGGTGTATGGCTACACCTTC. Its translation: CATSRGGDRVYGYTF. This rearrangement joins TRBV15 to TRBJ1-2, with 9 bases matching TRBD1. The CDR3 is 15 amino acids. Trimming cost V 1 base and J 5 bases; bases outside gene matches: 5. Germline lookup yields CDR1 LNHNV and CDR2 YYDKDF (reference sequence).

This clone was detected only a few times. The chain recombines TRBV6-1 with TRBJ1-5; D uncertain. The CDR3 contains 14 residues. V lost 2 bases, J lost 9 bases, and 14 bases lay in between. CDR1 and CDR2 (germline): MNHNS, SASEGT. DNA for the CDR3: TGTGCCAGCAGTGAAAAGGAGCCGGTCGGGCCCCAGCATTTT. Translated, it gives CASSEKEPVGPQHF.

This rearrangement joins TRBV7-9 to TRBJ2-1, with D perhaps TRBD2 (6 bases). Germline values: CDR1 SEHNR, CDR2 FQNEAQ (reference sequence). CDR3 size: 15 residues. Trimming took off 5 bases at V and 0 bases at J, with 11 bases between the two ends. CDR3 in amino acids: CASSPVGGSYNEQFF. For the CDR3, the DNA is TGTGCCAGCAGCCCAGTCGGGGGCTCCTACAATGAGCAGTTCTTC.

V is TRBV3-1 (or the pseudogene TRBV3-2) and J is TRBJ2-2; no clear D. V was trimmed by 1 base and J by 3 bases, leaving 3 bases between them. The CDR3 is 13 residues long. CDR1 is LGHDT, CDR2 YNNKEL, per germline (reference sequence). The CDR3 loop reads CASSQGDTGELFF. The CDR3 coding sequence is TGTGCCAGCAGCCAAGGAGACACCGGGGAGCTGTTTTTT.

J is TRBJ1-4 and V is TRBV9, with 7 bases identical to TRBD1. J gave up 8 bases and V 2 bases, and 9 bases lay outside the gene matches. Germline V lookup: CDR1 SGDLS, CDR2 YYNGEE. This CDR3 is built from 15 residues. Here the CDR3 DNA reads TGTGCCAGCAGCGTGACAGGGCTCGAGGGGGAAAAACTGTTTTTT. Its translation: CASSVTGLEGEKLFF. The full variable domain, completed using reference TRBV9 and TRBJ1-4, is DSGVTQTPKHLITATGQRVTLRCSPRSGDLSVYWYQQSLDQGLQFLIQYYNGEERAKGNILERFSAQQFPDLHSELNLSSLELGDSALYFCASSVTGLEGEKLFFGSGTQLSVL.

CDR3 sequence (DNA): TGTGCCAGCAGCCCACGGTGGGAGGGCGGGAACACTGAAGCTTTCTTT. It codes for CASSPRWEGGNTEAFF. The chain couples TRBV7-9 to TRBJ1-1; unclear D gene. CDR1 is SEHNR, CDR2 FQNEAQ, per germline (reference sequence). This CDR3 has 16 residues. V was pared by 5 bases and J by 1 base, with 17 bases between.

This clone appeared a single time. The genes are TRBV25-1 and TRBJ1-4, with D uncertain. Per germline, CDR1 MGHDK and CDR2 SYGVNS. The length of the CDR3 is 15 residues. Trimming shortened V by 5 bases and J by 1 base, and 11 bases separated the two germline ends. The CDR3 spells CASSQAGGTNEKLFF. The CDR3 DNA reads TGTGCCAGCAGTCAGGCGGGCGGAACTAATGAAAAACTGTTTTTT.

This clone was detected only once. Here the CDR3 DNA reads TGTGCCTACACCAGAACAGGGGAGAAGAACACCGGGGAGCTGTTTTTT. Translated, it gives CAYTRTGEKNTGELFF. The V call is TRBV5-3, the J call TRBJ2-2; the match to TRBD1 covers 7 bases. TRBV5-3 is reported as an ORF; its role is uncertain. Germline trimming cut 10 bases from V and 1 base from J; bases unmatched to any gene: 13. CDR3 length: 16 residues.

The V gene is TRBV30, the J gene TRBJ2-5; a possible D gene is TRBD2 (6 bases). Germline V lookup: CDR1 GTSNPN, CDR2 SVGIG (reference sequence). The CDR3 sequence is 12 residues long. V lost 0 bases, J lost 5 bases, and 7 bases lay in between. CDR3 in amino acids: CAWSVREETQYF. The CDR3 DNA follows: TGTGCCTGGAGTGTACGGGAGGAGACCCAGTACTTC.

This sequence joins TRBV27 and TRBJ2-5, with 7 bases that match TRBD1. The junction had 10 bases not matched to a gene; V was cut back by 8 bases and J by 4 bases. The length of the CDR3 is 14 residues. Germline V CDR1 and CDR2: MNHEY, SMNVEV (reference sequence). The CDR3 sequence: CASWDSGPVETQYF. The CDR3 coding sequence is TGTGCCAGCTGGGACAGCGGACCCGTAGAGACCCAGTACTTC.

The V and J genes are TRBV6-5 and TRBJ2-5, with TRBD2 as a possible D gene (5 bases). The CDR3 has 15 amino acids. The V gene's germline CDR1 is MNHEY and CDR2 SVGAGI. V lost 3 bases and J lost 2, with 13 bases in between. CDR3 nucleotides: TGTGCCAGCAGTTATGGGAGACCTGAGCAAGAGACCCAGTACTTC. This encodes CASSYGRPEQETQYF.

The chain employs TRBV6-5 and TRBJ2-7; D gene unclear. From germline, CDR1 is MNHEY and CDR2 SVGAGI. Trimming pared 7 bases from V and 3 bases from J, leaving 19 bases between. The CDR3 runs 15 residues. The CDR3 nucleotides are TGTGCCAGCAAACCTTCGATCCTACCTAACTACGAGCAGTACTTC. As protein: CASKPSILPNYEQYF.

CDR3 region: CASSLGGGANNEQFF. DNA of the CDR3: TGCGCCAGCAGCTTAGGCGGGGGGGCGAACAATGAGCAGTTCTTC. V is TRBV5-1 and J is TRBJ2-1, with TRBD2 matching 9 bases. The CDR3 consists of 15 residues. Germline lookup yields CDR1 SGHRS and CDR2 YFSETQ. V shed 2 bases, J shed 5 bases, and the junction held 5 bases outside the gene matches.

The chain uses TRBV28 and TRBJ2-7; the D is unclear. The germline gives CDR1 MDHEN, CDR2 SYDVKM. The CDR3 runs 16 residues. With 6 bases removed from V and 0 bases from J, the gap between germline ends came to 18 bases. The CDR3 DNA sequence: TGTGCCAGCAGCACCTCTCCGGAGTTGAGCTCCTACGAGCAGTACTTC. Translated, it gives CASSTSPELSSYEQYF.

Only one count was recorded for this clone. The V and J genes are TRBV2 and TRBJ1-4, with TRBD1 identical over 7 bases. The V segment lost 6 bases and the J segment 7 bases; nucleotides outside the gene matches: 11. The CDR3 length is 15 residues. CDR1 and CDR2 from the germline V gene are SNHLY and FYNNEI. The CDR3 DNA reads as TGTGCCAGCAGGCCTTTACAGGGGATAGCTGAAAAACTGTTTTTT. It specifies CASRPLQGIAEKLFF. The full variable domain, rest sourced from reference TRBV2 and TRBJ1-4, is EPEVTQTPSHQVTQMGQEVILRCVPISNHLYFYWYRQILGQKVEFLVSFYNNEISEKSEIFDDQFSVERPDGSNFTLKIRSTKLEDSAMYFCASRPLQGIAEKLFFGSGTQLSVL.

This chain uses TRBV9 with TRBJ2-5; weak D call: TRBD2 (6 bases). The germline V and J ends were trimmed by 2 bases and 4 bases, with 15 bases remaining between them. The germline gives CDR1 SGDLS, CDR2 YYNGEE. The CDR3 is 15 amino acids. This chain's CDR3 is CASSVTLAGSETQYF. The CDR3 DNA follows: TGTGCCAGCAGCGTCACCTTGGCGGGGTCAGAGACCCAGTACTTC. Full variable domain (outside the CDR3, taken from reference TRBV9 and TRBJ2-5): DSGVTQTPKHLITATGQRVTLRCSPRSGDLSVYWYQQSLDQGLQFLIQYYNGEERAKGNILERFSAQQFPDLHSELNLSSLELGDSALYFCASSVTLAGSETQYFGPGTRLLVL.

This clone was seen only once. This chain links TRBV5-5 with TRBJ2-7; D gene uncertain. V was pared by 2 bases and J by 3 bases, with 6 bases between. CDR3 length equals 12 residues. Germline V gene lookup returns CDR1 SGHKS and CDR2 YYEKEE (reference sequence). Here the CDR3 DNA reads TGTGCCAGCAGCTTACTGGTCTACGAGCAGTACTTC. Translating gives CASSLLVYEQYF.

The V and J genes are TRBV7-9 and TRBJ1-1, with a weak D call TRBD1 (6 bases). The CDR3 extends over 13 amino acids. Germline CDR1 is SEHNR and CDR2 is FQNEAQ (reference sequence). V was pared by 1 base and J by 7 bases, with 10 bases between. The CDR3 is CASSLVAGVEAFF. CDR3 coding DNA: TGTGCCAGCAGCTTAGTCGCAGGGGTTGAAGCTTTCTTT.

CDR3 DNA sequence: TGTGCCAGTACTCCTCTTAACCGGGGCAGGGGAAGGACCGGGGAGCTGTTTTTT. It translates to CASTPLNRGRGRTGELFF. The V call is TRBV19, the J call TRBJ2-2; TRBD1 might be the D (6 bases). With 7 bases removed from V and 5 bases from J, the gap between germline ends came to 26 bases. Germline CDR1 LNHDA, CDR2 SQIVND (reference sequence). The CDR3 is 18 residues long.